The present TCR beta chain was sequenced within a study of T-cell memory formation after mild COVID-19. Looking at the study overall: Clusters were largely donor specific.

A note on this clonotype: Its antigen is unknown.

Per the germline V gene, CDR1 is SQVTM and CDR2 is ANQGSEA. The CDR3 spans 14 residues. The V end was cut by 7 bases, the J end by 4 bases, with 19 bases between. General study findings and limits: Shrinking CD4+ clones were chiefly CM and EM; CD8+ ones were chiefly EMRA. CD4/CD8 balance held among clones contracting day 15 to 85, and later expanders leaned CD4+.

The TCR alpha and TCR beta cDNA libraries, bearing sample barcodes and UMIs, were generated by 5'RACE using constant-segment primers. Each CDR3 protein gets one entry after TCRdb re-called the 5' RACE reads with MiXCR. The sample holds 350,000 to 450,000 distinct CDR3 sequences, around 20% seen once. The chain employs TRBV29-1 and TRBJ2-5; a possible D gene is TRBD1 (6 bases). The sample was PBMCs or a T cell subset sorted from them (not recorded which). This clonotype was obtained from an adult woman who had mild COVID-19 (a few samples of this study predate the infection). Cell type and time point are not known. In DNA form, the CDR3 reads TGCAGCGGGATCCCGGTGGGGGCGCGAGAGACCCAGTACTTC. Protein sequence: CSGIPVGARETQYF. The full variable domain, rest sourced from reference TRBV29-1 and TRBJ2-5, is SAVISQKPSRDICQRGTSLTIQCQVDSQVTMMFWYRQQPGQSLTLIATANQGSEATYESGFVIDKFPISRPNLTFSTLTVSNMSPEDSSIYLCSGIPVGARETQYFGPGTRLLVL.